The 19 T cell receptor beta chains given below trace back to one sample, sequenced in a study of cytomegalovirus exposure and HLA in healthy donors. In the PCR, 60 Vbeta and 13 Jbeta primers were used. The repertoire was sequenced with immunoSEQ multiplex PCR; TCRdb's copy has only in-frame clones and lacks some. The sample shows roughly 82,000 clones, roughly 74% of them seen only once. Sequencing was carried out using PBMCs. Source of these receptors: a woman in her fifties or sixties in good health and CMV-seropositive.

This clone occurred a few times. This chain connects TRBV30 to TRBJ1-1; 7 nucleotides match TRBD1. The CDR3 totals 13 residues. Germline assignment: CDR1 GTSNPN and CDR2 SVGIG (reference sequence). V was clipped by 5 bases and J by 5 bases; unmatched bases: 8. CDR3 DNA sequence: TGTGCCTGGGGAACAGGGGAGCGGACTGAAGCTTTCTTT. This sequence encodes CAWGTGERTEAFF.

The chain uses TRBV6-4 and TRBJ1-2, with D unclear. V shed 6 bases and J shed 0 bases, with 8 bases lying between them. The length of the CDR3 is 13 residues. The germline V gene encodes CDR1 MRHNA and CDR2 SNTAGT. CDR3 sequence reads: CASRPGANYGYTF. Written as DNA, the CDR3 is TGTGCCAGCAGACCGGGAGCTAACTATGGCTACACCTTC.

CDR3 amino acids: CASSFRENYEKLFF. As DNA, the CDR3 is TGTGCCAGCAGCTTTCGGGAAAATTATGAAAAACTGTTTTTT. This chain joins TRBV7-8 and TRBJ1-4; no firm D call. The CDR3 runs 14 residues. Deletions cut 3 bases from V and 6 bases from J, with 11 bases between. CDR1 is SGHVS, CDR2 FQNEAQ, per germline.

The chain has TRBV5-4 and TRBJ1-4; D might be TRBD1 (5 bases). Germline V gene sequence: CDR1 SGHNT, CDR2 YYREEE (reference sequence). The CDR3 totals 16 residues. V was shortened by 4 bases and J by 0 bases, with 13 bases between the two germline ends. The CDR3 DNA reads TGTGCCAGCAGCCGGAGCACACAGGCAACTAATGAAAAACTGTTTTTT. Translating gives CASSRSTQATNEKLFF.

This clone turned up a few times. This chain uses TRBV27 with TRBJ2-5; TRBD2 matches 13 bases. The CDR3 has 16 residues. V dropped 5 bases and J dropped 5; count of bases not matched to a gene: 8. In germline, CDR1 is MNHEY, CDR2 SMNVEV (reference sequence). CDR3 sequence: CASSPLTSGRTETQYF. The CDR3 coding sequence is TGTGCCAGCAGTCCCCTGACTAGCGGGAGGACGGAGACCCAGTACTTC.

This chain connects TRBV2 to TRBJ1-5, with D unclear. This CDR3 has 15 amino acids. Germline V lookup: CDR1 SNHLY, CDR2 FYNNEI. The ends were cut back, 4 bases at V and 2 bases at J, with 12 bases in the middle. The CDR3 region has the DNA TGTGCCAGCAGTGCCAGCCGGGGTGGCAATCAGCCCCAGCATTTT. This gives the protein CASSASRGGNQPQHF. The variable domain in full, with the rest retrieved from reference TRBV2 and TRBJ1-5, is EPEVTQTPSHQVTQMGQEVILRCVPISNHLYFYWYRQILGQKVEFLVSFYNNEISEKSEIFDDQFSVERPDGSNFTLKIRSTKLEDSAMYFCASSASRGGNQPQHFGDGTRLSIL.

The genes are TRBV6-5 and TRBJ1-2; D is perhaps TRBD1 (5 bases). V was trimmed by 5 bases and J by 5 bases, leaving 15 bases between them. CDR1 and CDR2 from the germline V gene are MNHEY and SVGAGI. This CDR3 has 14 residues. CDR3 coding DNA: TGTGCCAGCAGTCTCACTGCGTCAGGGTATGGCTACACCTTC. It codes for CASSLTASGYGYTF.

The gene calls are TRBV30 and TRBJ2-3, with a possible D match to TRBD1 (5 bases). V was pared by 3 bases and J by 6 bases, with 13 bases between. Germline assignment: CDR1 GTSNPN and CDR2 SVGIG (reference sequence). CDR3 length: 13 residues. CDR3 bases: TGTGCCTGGAGCCCCCTAGGGGCGGATACGCAGTATTTT. This sequence encodes CAWSPLGADTQYF.

The chain combines TRBV6-5 with TRBJ2-7; TRBD1 aligns across 7 bases. The J segment lost 1 base and the V segment lost 2 bases, leaving 2 bases of the junction unmatched. Germline CDR1 is MNHEY and CDR2 is SVGAGI. The CDR3 runs to 14 residues. In nucleotides, the CDR3 is TGTGCCAGCAGTTACGGGACAGCGTCCTACGAGCAGTACTTC. It yields the protein CASSYGTASYEQYF.

J is TRBJ2-7 and V is TRBV5-5; D uncertain. V was pared by 0 bases and J by 0 bases, with 13 bases between. CDR3 size: 16 residues. Germline loops: CDR1 SGHKS, CDR2 YYEKEE (reference sequence). CDR3 coding DNA: TGTGCCAGCAGCTTGGGTTACGGAGAAAGCTCCTACGAGCAGTACTTC. This translates into CASSLGYGESSYEQYF. Full variable domain (outside the CDR3, taken from reference TRBV5-5 and TRBJ2-7): DAGVTQSPTHLIKTRGQQVTLRCSPISGHKSVSWYQQVLGQGPQFIFQYYEKEERGRGNFPDRFSARQFPNYSSELNVNALLLGDSALYLCASSLGYGESSYEQYFGPGTRLTVT.

This clone appeared a few times. The V call is TRBV6-5, the J call TRBJ1-1; 10 positions agree with TRBD1. CDR1 is MNHEY and CDR2 is SVGAGI in the germline V gene. This CDR3 comprises 12 residues. Trimming removed 5 bases from V and 10 bases from J; junction bases left unmatched: 4. The CDR3 sequence is CASSRDRGPAFF. The CDR3 DNA reads TGTGCCAGCAGTCGGGACAGGGGTCCAGCTTTCTTT.

The gene calls are TRBV27 and TRBJ1-1; D is perhaps TRBD1 (6 bases). The V gene's germline CDR1 is MNHEY and CDR2 SMNVEV (reference sequence). CDR3 length: 13 residues. V was shortened by 4 bases and J by 0 bases, with 6 bases between the two germline ends. Here the CDR3 reads CASSWTVNTEAFF. The CDR3 nucleotides are TGTGCCAGCAGTTGGACAGTGAACACTGAAGCTTTCTTT.

J is TRBJ1-2 and V is TRBV11-2; D gene uncertain. With 1 base removed from V and 8 bases from J, the gap between germline ends came to 17 bases. CDR3 size: 15 residues. CDR1 SGHAT and CDR2 FQNNGV come from the germline V gene. For the CDR3, the DNA is TGTGCCAGCAGCTTAGTGAGCGCATCCACGAGGGGCTACACCTTC. Amino acids: CASSLVSASTRGYTF.

This clone has just one count. This chain joins TRBV2 and TRBJ2-2; a weak D match, TRBD2 (6 bases). The V gene's germline CDR1 is SNHLY and CDR2 FYNNEI. This CDR3 spans 11 amino acids. The ends were cut back, 9 bases at V and 7 bases at J, with 9 bases in the middle. In DNA, the CDR3 is TGTGCCAGTCGGGGGTACGGGGAGCTGTTTTTT. It translates to CASRGYGELFF.

The chain carries TRBV2 and TRBJ2-1, with TRBD2 identical over 9 bases. CDR1 and CDR2 (germline): SNHLY, FYNNEI. V gave up 5 bases and J gave up 4 bases; unmatched junction bases: 6. This CDR3 region has 15 residues. The CDR3 protein is CASSPSSGIYNEQFF. DNA for the CDR3: TGTGCCAGCAGTCCCTCTAGCGGGATTTACAATGAGCAGTTCTTC.

The chain is built from TRBV12-5 and TRBJ2-1; 7 bases are shared with TRBD1. The CDR3 is 12 amino acids. Germline V gives CDR1 LGHNT, CDR2 FRNRAP. Germline trimming cut 5 bases from V and 14 bases from J; bases unmatched to any gene: 9. The CDR3 is CASGDDRAGKFF. The DNA for the CDR3 is TGTGCTAGTGGTGATGACAGGGCCGGGAAGTTCTTC.

The V gene is TRBV30, the J gene TRBJ2-5; maybe TRBD1 (5 bases). V was clipped by 1 base and J by 4 bases, with 10 bases between them. There are 13 residues in the CDR3. Germline CDR1 and CDR2: GTSNPN and SVGIG (reference sequence). CDR3 amino acids: CAWSGARVETQYF. CDR3 nucleotides: TGTGCCTGGAGTGGGGCCAGGGTAGAGACCCAGTACTTC. Together with reference TRBV30 and TRBJ2-5, the CDR3 gives the full variable domain: SQTIHQWPATLVQPVGSPLSLECTVEGTSNPNLYWYRQAAGRGLQLLFYSVGIGQISSEVPQNLSASRPQDRQFILSSKKLLLSDSGFYLCAWSGARVETQYFGPGTRLLVL.

This clone is a singleton in its sample. The chain uses TRBV28 and TRBJ2-7, with 10 bases fitting TRBD1. The germline V gene encodes CDR1 MDHEN and CDR2 SYDVKM. The ends lost 10 bases at V and 4 bases at J; junction bases unmatched: 7. CDR3 length: 13 residues. CDR3 DNA: TGTGCCATCCTCGGGACAGGGGTTTACGAGCAGTACTTC. Protein: CAILGTGVYEQYF.

The genes are TRBV10-1 and TRBJ2-1; 11 bases line up with TRBD2. Germline loops: CDR1 WNHNN, CDR2 SYGVQD (reference sequence). The CDR3 runs to 17 residues. The trim removed 5 bases at V and 7 bases at J, leaving 13 bases unmatched. As DNA, the CDR3 is TGCGCCAGCAGTTACAACGGTATAGCGGGAGGGGGGAATGAGCAGTTCTTC. Its protein product is CASSYNGIAGGGNEQFF.